This T cell receptor beta chain was identified during a study of glioma-infiltrating T cells after dendritic cell vaccination. The time point: after dendritic cell vaccination, including at tumor progression/relapse. The protocol was immunoSEQ multiplex PCR, while the TCRdb copy is restricted to in-frame clones and leaves out a portion. The sample has 75,000 to 85,000 clones, roughly 84% seen once. The TCR originated in a human donor with glioblastoma. The sample was blood, taken after dendritic cell vaccination.

CDR3 loop: CASSGLAMVYEQYF. CDR3 sequence (DNA): TGTGCCAGCAGTGGACTAGCGATGGTCTACGAGCAGTACTTC. This chain links TRBV6-1 with TRBJ2-7, with TRBD2 matching 8 bases. The CDR3 is 14 residues long. V lost 4 bases and J lost 3; bases outside the gene matches: 5. Germline V CDR1 and CDR2: MNHNS, SASEGT.